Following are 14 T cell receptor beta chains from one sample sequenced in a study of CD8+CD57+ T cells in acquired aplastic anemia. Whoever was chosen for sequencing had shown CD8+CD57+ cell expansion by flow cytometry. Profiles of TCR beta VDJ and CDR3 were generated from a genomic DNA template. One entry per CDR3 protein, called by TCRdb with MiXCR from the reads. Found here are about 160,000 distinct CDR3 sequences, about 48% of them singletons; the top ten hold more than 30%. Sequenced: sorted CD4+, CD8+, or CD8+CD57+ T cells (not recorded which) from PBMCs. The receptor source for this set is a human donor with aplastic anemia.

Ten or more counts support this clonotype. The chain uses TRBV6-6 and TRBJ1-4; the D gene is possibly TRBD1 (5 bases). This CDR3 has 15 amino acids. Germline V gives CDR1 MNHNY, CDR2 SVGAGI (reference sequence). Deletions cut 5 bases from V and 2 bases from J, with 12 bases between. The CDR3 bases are TGTGCCAGCAGTACCGCAGGGAGGACTAATGAAAAACTGTTTTTT. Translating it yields CASSTAGRTNEKLFF.

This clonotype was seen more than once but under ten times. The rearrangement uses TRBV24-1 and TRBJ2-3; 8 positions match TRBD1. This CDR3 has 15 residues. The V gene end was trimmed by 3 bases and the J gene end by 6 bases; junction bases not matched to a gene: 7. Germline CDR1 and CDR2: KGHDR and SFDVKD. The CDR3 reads CATSDPWTGPDTQYF. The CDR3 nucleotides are TGTGCCACCAGTGATCCCTGGACAGGGCCGGATACGCAGTATTTT.

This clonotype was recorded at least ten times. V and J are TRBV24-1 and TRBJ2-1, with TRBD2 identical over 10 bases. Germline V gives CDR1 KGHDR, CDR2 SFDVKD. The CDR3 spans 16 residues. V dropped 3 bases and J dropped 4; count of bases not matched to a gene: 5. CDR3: CATSDHSGGRYNEQFF. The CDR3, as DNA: TGTGCCACCAGTGATCATAGCGGGGGGCGGTACAATGAGCAGTTCTTC.

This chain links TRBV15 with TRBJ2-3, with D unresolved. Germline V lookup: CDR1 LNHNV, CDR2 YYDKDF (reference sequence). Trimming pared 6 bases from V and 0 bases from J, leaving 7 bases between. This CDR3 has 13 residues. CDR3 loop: CATSGSSTDTQYF. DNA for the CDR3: TGTGCCACCAGTGGCTCAAGCACAGATACGCAGTATTTT.

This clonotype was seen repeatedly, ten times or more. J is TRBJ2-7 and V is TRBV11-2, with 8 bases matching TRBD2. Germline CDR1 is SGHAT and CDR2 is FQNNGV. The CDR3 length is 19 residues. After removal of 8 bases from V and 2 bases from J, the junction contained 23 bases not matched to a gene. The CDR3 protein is CASARSSLYLSGGTYEQYF. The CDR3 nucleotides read TGTGCCAGCGCCCGTAGCAGCTTATATTTGAGCGGGGGAACCTACGAGCAGTACTTC.

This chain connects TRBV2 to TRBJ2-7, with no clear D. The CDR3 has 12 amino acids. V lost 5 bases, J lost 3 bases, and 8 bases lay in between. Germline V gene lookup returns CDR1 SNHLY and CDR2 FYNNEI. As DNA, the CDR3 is TGTGCCAGCAGTTACCCATTCTACGAGCAGTACTTC. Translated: CASSYPFYEQYF.

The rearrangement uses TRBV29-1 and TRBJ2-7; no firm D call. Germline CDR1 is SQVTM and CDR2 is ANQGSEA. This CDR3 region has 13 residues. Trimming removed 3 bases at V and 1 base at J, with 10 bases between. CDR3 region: CSVEVTASYEQYF. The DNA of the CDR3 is TGCAGCGTTGAGGTGACGGCTTCCTACGAGCAGTACTTC.

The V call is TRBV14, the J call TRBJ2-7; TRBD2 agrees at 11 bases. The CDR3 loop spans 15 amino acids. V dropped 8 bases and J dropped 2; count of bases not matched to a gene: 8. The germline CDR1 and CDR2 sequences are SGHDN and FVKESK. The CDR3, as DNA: TGTGCCAGCTCCCCTCCGGGACTAGCGGCCTACGAGCAGTACTTC. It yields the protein CASSPPGLAAYEQYF. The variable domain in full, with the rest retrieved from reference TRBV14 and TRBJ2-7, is EAGVTQFPSHSVIEKGQTVTLRCDPISGHDNLYWYRRVMGKEIKFLLHFVKESKQDESGMPNNRFLAERTGGTYSTLKVQPAELEDSGVYFCASSPPGLAAYEQYFGPGTRLTVT.

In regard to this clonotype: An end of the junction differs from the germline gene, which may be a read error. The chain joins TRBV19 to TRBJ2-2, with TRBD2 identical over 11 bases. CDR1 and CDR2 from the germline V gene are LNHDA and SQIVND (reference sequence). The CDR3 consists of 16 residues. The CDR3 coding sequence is TGTGCCAGCAGCGTCTTAGCGGGAGGGTACACCGGGGAGCTGTCTTTT. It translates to CASSVLAGGYTGELSF.

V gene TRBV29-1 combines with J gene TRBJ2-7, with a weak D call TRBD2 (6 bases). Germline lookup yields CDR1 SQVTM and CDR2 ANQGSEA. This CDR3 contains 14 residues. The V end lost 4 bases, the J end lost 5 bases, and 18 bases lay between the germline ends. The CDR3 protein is CSVVLGGRLNEQYF. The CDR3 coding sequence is TGCAGCGTTGTTCTGGGGGGACGCCTGAACGAGCAGTACTTC.

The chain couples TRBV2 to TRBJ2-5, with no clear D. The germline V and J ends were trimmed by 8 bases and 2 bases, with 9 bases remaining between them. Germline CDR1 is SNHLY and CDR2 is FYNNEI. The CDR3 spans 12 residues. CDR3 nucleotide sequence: TGTGCCAGCGGTACAGATCAAGAGACCCAGTACTTC. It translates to CASGTDQETQYF.

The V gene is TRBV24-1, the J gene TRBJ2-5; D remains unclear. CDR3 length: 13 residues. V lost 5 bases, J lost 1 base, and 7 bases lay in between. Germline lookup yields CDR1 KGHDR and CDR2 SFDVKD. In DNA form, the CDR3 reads TGTGCCACCAGTGGTTCCTTCCAAGAGACCCAGTACTTC. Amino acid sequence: CATSGSFQETQYF.

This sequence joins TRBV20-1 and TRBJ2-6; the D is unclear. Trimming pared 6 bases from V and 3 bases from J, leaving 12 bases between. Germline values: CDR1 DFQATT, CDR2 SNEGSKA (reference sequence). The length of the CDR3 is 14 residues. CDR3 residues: CSASSFHGANVLTF. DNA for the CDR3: TGCAGTGCCAGCAGTTTTCATGGGGCCAACGTCCTGACTTTC.

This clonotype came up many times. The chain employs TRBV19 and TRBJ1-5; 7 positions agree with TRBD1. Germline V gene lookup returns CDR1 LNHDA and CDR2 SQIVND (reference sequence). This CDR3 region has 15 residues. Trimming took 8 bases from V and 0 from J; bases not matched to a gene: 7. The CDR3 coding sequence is TGTGCCAGTGACCACGACAGGGATAGCAATCAGCCCCAGCATTTT. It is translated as CASDHDRDSNQPQHF.